A selection of T cell receptor beta chains follows, all from one sample in a study of cytomegalovirus exposure and HLA in healthy donors. Sequencing used immunoSEQ multiplex PCR; TCRdb keeps in-frame clones, though not all of them. The table shows about 190,000 clones, with roughly four fifths occurring only once. Sequences were obtained from PBMCs. The receptors stem from a woman in her twenties or thirties in good health and CMV-seropositive. The CDR3 runs from the conserved cysteine through the conserved F or W. A D gene is named only where the DNA matches it firmly. Rows give clone size only sometimes, using once, few, many, or a class for an expanded clone.

D	V	length	size	J	CDR3	DNA
TRBD1	TRBV5-6	16	NA	TRBJ1-4	CASSRRTGDINEKLFF	TGTGCCAGCAGCAGGAGGACAGGGGACATTAATGAAAAACTGTTTTTT
TRBD1	TRBV28	14	NA	TRBJ1-1	CASSVTGVNTEAFF	TGTGCCAGCAGCGTTACAGGGGTGAACACTGAAGCTTTCTTT
NA	TRBV28	11	NA	TRBJ1-2	CASSQYQRDTF	TGTGCCAGCAGTCAGTACCAGAGGGACACCTTC
TRBD1	TRBV5-1	13	NA	TRBJ2-7	CASTIAGGYEQYF	TGCGCCAGCACCATTGCAGGGGGCTACGAGCAGTACTTC
NA	TRBV27	13	NA	TRBJ2-7	CASSLWAGVEQYF	TGTGCCAGCAGTTTATGGGCAGGGGTCGAGCAGTACTTC
TRBD2	TRBV9	17	NA	TRBJ2-2	CASSPEALAGVAGELFF	TGTGCCAGCAGCCCAGAGGCCCTAGCGGGAGTGGCCGGGGAGCTGTTTTTT
TRBD2	TRBV2	15	NA	TRBJ2-5	CASRRLAGGQETQYF	TGTGCCAGCAGAAGACTAGCGGGAGGCCAAGAGACCCAGTACTTC
NA	TRBV28	13	NA	TRBJ1-1	CANSLSSGTEAFF	TGTGCCAACAGTTTGTCGTCCGGCACTGAAGCTTTCTTT
NA	TRBV7-9	16	NA	TRBJ2-3	CASSLDSTGGRNTQYF	TGTGCCAGCAGCTTAGATTCGACTGGGGGCAGGAATACGCAGTATTTT
NA	TRBV5-1	12	NA	TRBJ2-1	CASSLLVDEQFF	TGCGCCAGCAGCCTTCTAGTGGATGAGCAGTTCTTC
NA	TRBV2	13	few	TRBJ2-2	CASSESGHGELFF	TGTGCCAGCAGTGAATCGGGACACGGGGAGCTGTTTTTT
TRBD2	TRBV4-2	15	once	TRBJ2-5	CASSSGGRDQETQYF	TGTGCCAGCAGCTCTGGGGGGAGGGACCAAGAGACCCAGTACTTC
TRBD2	TRBV28	13	once	TRBJ2-7	CATLAGGPYEQYF	TGTGCCACACTAGCGGGAGGGCCCTACGAGCAGTACTTC
NA	TRBV5-4	14	NA	TRBJ1-2	CASSLAGDNYGYTF	TGTGCCAGCAGCTTGGCGGGAGATAACTATGGCTACACCTTC
TRBD2	TRBV7-8	18	NA	TRBJ2-1	CASSLAGTSGRARNEQFF	TGTGCCAGCAGCTTAGCTGGGACTAGCGGGAGGGCCCGGAATGAGCAGTTCTTC
TRBD2	TRBV7-9	18	NA	TRBJ2-1	CASSKRVGRAELGDEQFF	TGTGCCAGCAGCAAAAGGGTCGGGAGGGCCGAGTTAGGGGATGAGCAGTTCTTC
NA	TRBV28	15	NA	TRBJ2-7	CASSPGTSSLYEQYF	TGTGCCAGCAGCCCTGGGACTTCCTCCCTCTACGAGCAGTACTTC
TRBD1	TRBV5-6	13	NA	TRBJ2-5	CASSRDSQETQYF	TGTGCCAGCAGCCGGGACAGCCAAGAGACCCAGTACTTC
TRBD2	TRBV19	16	NA	TRBJ2-1	CASSLRGTSEYNEQFF	TGTGCCAGCTCACTTCGGGGGACTAGCGAATACAATGAGCAGTTCTTC
NA	TRBV6-4	14	NA	TRBJ2-2	CASSEFRGIGELFF	TGTGCCAGCAGTGAATTTCGCGGGATCGGGGAGCTGTTTTTT
TRBD2	TRBV5-4	17	NA	TRBJ2-3	CASSSPGVAGATDTQYF	TGTGCCAGCAGCTCCCCTGGAGTAGCGGGGGCCACAGATACGCAGTATTTT
NA	TRBV28	13	NA	TRBJ2-7	CASKRGFAYEQYF	TGTGCCAGCAAACGAGGGTTTGCCTACGAGCAGTACTTC
TRBD1	TRBV5-6	14	NA	TRBJ1-1	CASIKTGGGTEAFF	TGTGCCAGCATTAAAACAGGGGGCGGCACTGAAGCTTTCTTT
NA	TRBV5-1	13	few	TRBJ2-4	CASRPTPREVQYF	TGCGCCAGCAGGCCCACCCCCAGGGAAGTTCAGTACTTC
NA	TRBV9	13	NA	TRBJ2-7	CASSRTDSYEQYF	TGTGCCAGCAGCCGGACTGACTCCTACGAGCAGTACTTC
NA	TRBV5-6	14	NA	TRBJ2-3	CASSLGDFTDTQYF	TGTGCCAGCAGCTTAGGAGACTTCACAGATACGCAGTATTTT
NA	TRBV28	13	once	TRBJ1-2	CASSSGLQYGYTF	TGTGCCAGCAGTTCGGGACTGCAATATGGCTACACCTTC
NA	TRBV2	14	NA	TRBJ2-3	CASSEHRGTDTQYF	TGTGCCAGCAGTGAACACAGGGGCACAGATACGCAGTATTTT
NA	TRBV28	11	few	TRBJ2-7	CASSSEYEQYF	TGTGCCAGCAGTTCCGAATACGAGCAGTACTTC
TRBD2	TRBV7-9	14	NA	TRBJ2-7	CASSASGSGNEQYF	TGTGCCAGCAGCGCTAGCGGGAGTGGGAACGAGCAGTACTTC
TRBD2	TRBV5-6	17	NA	TRBJ2-7	CASSLGGTSGLFYEQYF	TGTGCCAGCAGCCTAGGCGGGACTAGCGGATTATTCTACGAGCAGTACTTC
TRBD2	TRBV5-1	16	NA	TRBJ2-3	CASSSDLSGSFDTQYF	TGCGCCAGCAGCTCTGACCTTAGCGGGAGTTTTGATACGCAGTATTTT
NA	TRBV28	14	NA	TRBJ1-4	CASTGTNIREKLFF	TGTGCCAGCACCGGGACAAACATTAGGGAAAAACTGTTTTTT
NA	TRBV5-4	15	NA	TRBJ2-5	CASSPWGRPQETQYF	TGTGCCAGCAGCCCTTGGGGGCGCCCCCAGGAGACCCAGTACTTC
TRBD2	TRBV6-5	15	NA	TRBJ2-1	CASSYGGGSANEQFF	TGTGCCAGCAGTTACGGCGGGGGGTCCGCCAATGAGCAGTTCTTC
TRBD1	TRBV5-1	15	NA	TRBJ1-2	CASSAQTGGSNGCTF	TGCGCCAGCAGCGCCCAGACAGGGGGCAGCAATGGCTGCACCTTC
TRBD2	TRBV11-2	14	NA	TRBJ2-7	CASSSVAGGPEQYF	TGTGCCAGCAGCTCCGTAGCGGGAGGCCCCGAGCAGTACTTC
TRBD2	TRBV27	13	NA	TRBJ2-7	CASGGGFRSEQYF	TGTGCCAGCGGGGGGGGGTTCAGGAGCGAGCAGTACTTC
NA	TRBV9	13	NA	TRBJ2-3	CASSVVWLDTQYF	TGTGCCAGCAGCGTAGTTTGGCTTGATACGCAGTATTTT
NA	TRBV28	12	NA	TRBJ2-3	CASSPQVDTQYF	TGTGCCAGCAGCCCCCAGGTAGATACGCAGTATTTT
NA	TRBV7-9	12	NA	TRBJ2-7	CASSGDFHEQYF	TGTGCCAGCAGCGGGGACTTCCACGAGCAGTACTTC
NA	TRBV6-4	15	NA	TRBJ1-2	CASSPLGGWAYGYTF	TGTGCCAGCAGTCCACTCGGGGGGTGGGCCTATGGCTACACCTTC
TRBD1	TRBV28	15	NA	TRBJ1-4	CASSLTGQGYEKLFF	TGTGCCAGCAGTTTAACGGGACAGGGTTATGAAAAACTGTTTTTT
NA	TRBV6-5	14	NA	TRBJ2-7	CASSYRHRTYEQYF	TGTGCCAGCAGTTACAGACACAGGACCTACGAGCAGTACTTC
NA	TRBV19	13	once	TRBJ2-7	CASSTIHGGEQYF	TGTGCCAGTAGTACCATACACGGCGGCGAGCAGTACTTC
NA	TRBV5-1	14	NA	TRBJ2-5	CASSRGPVQETQYF	TGCGCCAGCAGCCGAGGGCCAGTCCAAGAGACCCAGTACTTC
TRBD1	TRBV5-1	14	once	TRBJ1-1	CASSPDRANTEAFF	TGCGCCAGCAGCCCTGACAGGGCGAACACTGAAGCTTTCTTT
TRBD2	TRBV5-4	15	NA	TRBJ2-1	CASSGLAGGDNEQFF	TGTGCCAGCAGCGGCTTAGCGGGAGGAGACAATGAGCAGTTCTTC
TRBD1	TRBV10-2	14	NA	TRBJ1-2	CASSESGQGFGYTF	TGCGCCAGCAGTGAGTCAGGACAGGGGTTTGGCTACACCTTC